One and the same sample provided the 30 T cell receptor beta chains below, sequenced in a study of T cell repertoires in cytomegalovirus infection. These TCRs' antigens remain unknown. TCRdb itself ran the reads through MiXCR, one entry per CDR3 protein. The sample shows approximately 140,000 distinct CDR3 sequences, 20% to 30% of them seen only once. Material: PBMCs, sequenced either directly or after in vitro stimulation (not recorded which). Every receptor here comes from a human donor in good health (CMV status not recorded). Some clones in this sample may be carry-over from other donors' samples.

The rearrangement uses TRBV19 and TRBJ1-4; TRBD1 might be the D (5 bases). Trimming pared 0 bases from V and 8 bases from J, leaving 16 bases between. Germline V lookup: CDR1 LNHDA, CDR2 SQIVND (reference sequence). This CDR3 is built from 16 residues. DNA of the CDR3: TGTGCCAGTAGTATAGACGGGACCATTAGGAGCGAAAAACTGTTTTTT. It is translated as CASSIDGTIRSEKLFF.

This clonotype was picked up a small number of times. V usage is TRBV7-3 and J usage is TRBJ2-5; D gene uncertain. Trimming pared 2 bases from V and 5 bases from J, leaving 15 bases between. From germline, CDR1 is SGHTA and CDR2 FQGTGA. The length of the CDR3 is 15 residues. CDR3 DNA sequence: TGTGCCAGCAGCTTACCAAACCGTTTGGGGGAGACCCAGTACTTC. The encoded protein is CASSLPNRLGETQYF.

This clonotype was seen more than once but under ten times. The chain couples TRBV27 to TRBJ1-4, with D uncertain. CDR1 and CDR2 (germline): MNHEY, SMNVEV (reference sequence). V lost 1 base to trimming and J lost 12 bases, with 21 bases between them. The CDR3 is 16 amino acids. This CDR3 is CASSLYSDPGPRELFF. CDR3 bases: TGTGCCAGCAGTTTATACTCAGACCCCGGGCCCCGCGAACTGTTTTTT.

This clonotype has ten or more counts. V usage is TRBV7-8 and J usage is TRBJ2-2; D is unclear. The CDR3 runs 14 residues. Trimming took 8 bases from V and 4 from J, leaving 14 bases between them. Germline V lookup: CDR1 SGHVS, CDR2 FQNEAQ. The CDR3 bases are TGTGCCAGCGCCATGGCGGAAATCACCGGGGAGCTGTTTTTT. Translated, it gives CASAMAEITGELFF.

By sample share, this clonotype is medium-sized. V and J are TRBV7-2 and TRBJ2-7; 8 nucleotides align to TRBD1. The V gene end was trimmed by 8 bases and the J gene end by 4 bases; junction bases not matched to a gene: 13. The CDR3 has 15 residues. Germline V gene lookup returns CDR1 SGHTA and CDR2 FQGNSA. The CDR3, as DNA: TGTGCCAGCGGGGCAAGACAGGGGTCCCATTACGAGCAGTACTTC. Protein: CASGARQGSHYEQYF.

This clonotype appeared many times. This rearrangement joins TRBV7-2 to TRBJ1-6; 11 bases fit TRBD1. Germline values: CDR1 SGHTA, CDR2 FQGNSA. Trimming at V came to 3 bases and at J to 10 bases, leaving 5 bases not matched to a gene. The CDR3 runs to 15 residues. For the CDR3, the DNA is TGTGCCAGCAGCTTGGACAGGGGGCTGGAATCACCCCTCCACTTT. It encodes CASSLDRGLESPLHF.

The chain is built from TRBV6-2 or TRBV6-3 and TRBJ2-6, with D hard to call. The length of the CDR3 is 13 residues. Germline CDR1 MNHEY, CDR2 SVGEGT. The V end lost 6 bases, the J end lost 3 bases, and 6 bases lay between the germline ends. This chain's CDR3 is CASRPHGANVLTF. The CDR3 DNA is TGTGCCAGCAGGCCTCATGGGGCCAACGTCCTGACTTTC.

This clonotype has a handful of counts. The chain has TRBV28 and TRBJ1-5; TRBD1 aligns across 9 bases. Trimming took 3 bases from V and 7 from J; bases not matched to a gene: 7. The CDR3 contains 15 residues. Germline values: CDR1 MDHEN, CDR2 SYDVKM. This CDR3 reads CASSFLDRGWQPQHF. The CDR3, as DNA: TGTGCCAGCAGTTTTTTGGACAGGGGCTGGCAGCCCCAGCATTTT.

This clonotype was seen a handful of times. J is TRBJ2-2 and V is TRBV29-1, with TRBD2 matching 13 bases. With V trimmed by 7 bases and J by 6 bases, 2 bases remained unmatched. The CDR3 extends over 13 amino acids. Germline V gene sequence: CDR1 SQVTM, CDR2 ANQGSEA. This CDR3 is CSAGLAGAGELFF. CDR3 coding DNA: TGCAGCGCCGGACTAGCGGGAGCCGGGGAGCTGTTTTTT.

This clonotype has just a few counts. Compared with germline, one end of the junction differs, possibly owing to a read error. This chain connects TRBV7-2 to TRBJ2-5, with D perhaps matching TRBD2 (6 bases). Germline V gene lookup returns CDR1 SGHTA and CDR2 FQGNSA. The CDR3 runs to 14 residues. The CDR3 protein is CASSVAEGKAAQYF. CDR3 coding DNA: TGTGCCAGCAGCGTAGCGGAGGGGAAGGCGGCCCAGTACTTC.

This chain uses TRBV27 with TRBJ2-7, with D unclear. V was shortened by 3 bases and J by 3 bases, with 6 bases between the two germline ends. CDR1 and CDR2 from the germline V gene are MNHEY and SMNVEV (reference sequence). The CDR3 consists of 12 residues. The CDR3 DNA is TGTGCCAGCAGTTTTAATTTCTACGAGCAGTACGTC. It specifies CASSFNFYEQYV.

The V and J genes are TRBV11-2 and TRBJ1-5; D may be TRBD1 (6 bases). V dropped 1 base and J dropped 5 bases, with 12 bases sitting between them. The CDR3 extends over 15 amino acids. Germline-derived CDR1 and CDR2 are SGHAT and FQNNGV. The CDR3 protein is CASSLGDTPDQPQHF. The CDR3 DNA reads as TGTGCCAGCAGCTTAGGGGACACACCCGATCAGCCCCAGCATTTT. Using reference TRBV11-2 and TRBJ1-5 for the parts outside the CDR3, the full variable domain is EAGVAQSPRYKIIEKRQSVAFWCNPISGHATLYWYQQILGQGPKLLIQFQNNGVVDDSQLPKDRFSAERLKGVDSTLKIQPAKLEDSAVYLCASSLGDTPDQPQHFGDGTRLSIL.

This clonotype was seen repeatedly, ten times or more. The rearrangement links TRBV7-2 to TRBJ2-5; no clear D gene. Looked up from germline, CDR1 is SGHTA and CDR2 is FQGNSA. The CDR3 loop spans 13 amino acids. Deletions cut 6 bases from V and 4 bases from J, with 12 bases between. Here the CDR3 reads CASSPHKTETQYF. DNA of the CDR3: TGTGCCAGCAGTCCCCATAAGACAGAGACCCAGTACTTC. The variable domain in full, completed from reference TRBV7-2 and TRBJ2-5, reads GAGVSQSPSNKVTEKGKDVELRCDPISGHTALYWYRQSLGQGLEFLIYFQGNSAPDKSGLPSDRFSAERTGGSVSTLTIQRTQQEDSAVYLCASSPHKTETQYFGPGTRLLVL.

The rearrangement joins TRBV5-1 to TRBJ2-2; 7 bases agree with TRBD1. The J segment lost 4 bases and the V segment lost 4 bases, leaving 7 bases of the junction unmatched. Germline assignment: CDR1 SGHRS and CDR2 YFSETQ. The CDR3 is 15 residues long. This CDR3 is CASSPGQTGTGELFF. The CDR3 DNA reads TGCGCCAGCAGCCCGGGACAGACGGGCACCGGGGAGCTGTTTTTT.

This clonotype was recorded many times. V is TRBV12-3 or TRBV12-4 and J is TRBJ1-1; D might be TRBD1 (6 bases). Trimming removed 2 bases at V and 8 bases at J, with 15 bases between. The CDR3 covers 14 residues. The CDR3 coding sequence is TGTGCCAGCAGTTTAAACTTTCGGGGGGCCGAAGCTTTCTTT. It is translated as CASSLNFRGAEAFF.

This clonotype turned up a few times. The chain is built from TRBV11-2 and TRBJ2-1; TRBD2 aligns across 9 bases. The CDR3 has 13 residues. The J segment lost 8 bases and the V segment lost 8 bases, leaving 7 bases of the junction unmatched. CDR1 SGHAT and CDR2 FQNNGV come from the germline V gene. The CDR3 sequence is CASLPSGTDEQFF. The CDR3, as DNA: TGTGCCAGCCTGCCTAGCGGGACGGATGAGCAGTTCTTC.

The V call is TRBV20-1, the J call TRBJ2-1; 8 positions match TRBD2. With V trimmed by 3 bases and J by 4 bases, 8 bases remained unmatched. CDR3 length: 15 residues. Germline assignment: CDR1 DFQATT and CDR2 SNEGSKA (reference sequence). The CDR3 region has the DNA TGCAGTGCTAGTATAGCGGGAAGAAGATACAATGAGCAGTTCTTC. Translation gives CSASIAGRRYNEQFF.

This clonotype appeared a few times. This chain joins TRBV7-2 and TRBJ2-6; 9 nucleotides agree with TRBD1. J was trimmed by 0 bases and V by 5 bases; bases with no gene match: 5. Germline V CDR1 and CDR2: SGHTA, FQGNSA. This CDR3 is 17 amino acids long. The CDR3 coding sequence is TGTGCCAGCAGCATCGGGACAGGGACCTCTGGGGCCAACGTCCTGACTTTC. Protein sequence: CASSIGTGTSGANVLTF. The complete variable domain, with remaining parts taken from reference TRBV7-2 and TRBJ2-6, reads GAGVSQSPSNKVTEKGKDVELRCDPISGHTALYWYRQSLGQGLEFLIYFQGNSAPDKSGLPSDRFSAERTGGSVSTLTIQRTQQEDSAVYLCASSIGTGTSGANVLTFGAGSRLTVL.

The J gene is TRBJ2-5, the V gene TRBV7-9; 13 positions match TRBD2. The CDR3 covers 16 residues. The germline V gene has CDR1 SEHNR and CDR2 FQNEAQ (reference sequence). V was pared by 6 bases and J by 5 bases, with 9 bases of the junction left unmatched. CDR3 region: CASSPRTSGRVETQYF. In DNA form, the CDR3 reads TGTGCCAGCAGTCCTAGGACTAGCGGGAGAGTTGAGACCCAGTACTTC. Together with reference TRBV7-9 and TRBJ2-5, the CDR3 gives the full variable domain: DTGVSQNPRHKITKRGQNVTFRCDPISEHNRLYWYRQTLGQGPEFLTYFQNEAQLEKSRLLSDRFSAERPKGSFSTLEIQRTEQGDSAMYLCASSPRTSGRVETQYFGPGTRLLVL.

In its sample, this clonotype was seen a few times. The chain uses TRBV5-1 and TRBJ2-7, with 14 bases aligning to TRBD2. The CDR3 spans 17 residues. V shed 4 bases and J 0 bases; nucleotides not matched to a gene: 6. Germline values: CDR1 SGHRS, CDR2 YFSETQ. In nucleotides, the CDR3 is TGCGCCAGCAGCCTTCCCGGGACTAGCGGGAGCTCCTACGAGCAGTACTTC. Protein product: CASSLPGTSGSSYEQYF.

The genes are TRBV6-1 and TRBJ2-2, with D perhaps being TRBD1 or TRBD2 (5 bases each). The V gene's germline CDR1 is MNHNS and CDR2 SASEGT. Trimming pared 9 bases from V and 6 bases from J, leaving 14 bases between. This CDR3 region has 13 residues. CDR3 sequence: CASSWGIAGELFF. The CDR3 DNA follows: TGTGCCAGTTCCTGGGGGATTGCCGGGGAGCTGTTTTTT.

In DNA, the CDR3 is TGTGCCACCAGTGACCATAGGACAGAAGGTGCGTACAATGAGCAGTTCTTC. It specifies CATSDHRTEGAYNEQFF. V and J are TRBV24-1 and TRBJ2-1; D might be TRBD1 (6 bases). The CDR3 has 17 amino acids. Germline assignment: CDR1 KGHDR and CDR2 SFDVKD. V dropped 4 bases and J dropped 4 bases, with 19 bases sitting between them.

The CDR3 coding sequence is TGCAGTGCTAGGCCCCCCTCGGGGGCGGGAGAGACCGGGGAGCTGTTTTTT. Translated: CSARPPSGAGETGELFF. V and J are TRBV20-1 and TRBJ2-2, with D possibly matching TRBD2 (7 bases). The V gene lost 3 bases and the J gene lost 5 bases, with 22 bases spanning the gap. CDR1 is DFQATT, CDR2 SNEGSKA, per germline (reference sequence). The CDR3 extends over 17 amino acids.

This chain connects TRBV7-6 to TRBJ2-1; no firm D call. This CDR3 is 14 amino acids long. Per the germline V gene, CDR1 is SGHVS and CDR2 is FNYEAQ. The germline V and J ends were trimmed by 3 bases and 3 bases, with 9 bases remaining between them. CDR3 bases: TGTGCCAGCAGCTTGTCCCAGTTCTACAATGAGCAGTTCTTC. This codes for CASSLSQFYNEQFF.

This clonotype was detected ten times or more. V usage is TRBV19 and J usage is TRBJ2-2; 8 bases align to TRBD1. This CDR3 region has 16 residues. V trimming: 4 bases; J trimming: 3 bases; junction bases outside the gene matches: 7. From germline, CDR1 is LNHDA and CDR2 SQIVND (reference sequence). CDR3 region: CASSTWTGPDTGELFF. CDR3 bases: TGTGCCAGTAGTACCTGGACAGGGCCCGACACCGGGGAGCTGTTTTTT.

Comments on this clonotype: Since a much larger clone is just one base distant, this may be a read error. The CDR3 spells CASSGAGYKQYV. As DNA, the CDR3 is TGTGCCAGCAGCGGTGCCGGCTACAAGCAGTACGTC. The gene calls are TRBV11-2 and TRBJ2-7; D gene ambiguous. Germline V gene lookup returns CDR1 SGHAT and CDR2 FQNNGV. CDR3 length equals 12 residues.

The chain has TRBV6-1 and TRBJ2-3; possibly TRBD1 or TRBD2 for D (5 bases each). CDR3 size: 14 residues. With 10 bases removed from V and 1 base from J, the gap between germline ends came to 15 bases. Per germline, CDR1 MNHNS and CDR2 SASEGT. The CDR3 reads CATRDVRGTDTQYF. The CDR3 DNA sequence: TGTGCCACCAGGGACGTCAGGGGCACAGATACGCAGTATTTT.

This clonotype was seen more than once but under ten times. The V gene is TRBV6-5, the J gene TRBJ2-7; D gene unclear. The length of the CDR3 is 15 residues. Trimming pared 0 bases from V and 2 bases from J, leaving 11 bases between. The germline V gene encodes CDR1 MNHEY and CDR2 SVGAGI. The CDR3 is CASSYSSGSAYEQYF. CDR3 DNA sequence: TGTGCCAGCAGTTACTCGAGTGGGTCCGCCTACGAGCAGTACTTC.

This clonotype occurred a few times. A read error may account for a junction end that differs from germline. The V gene is TRBV7-7, the J gene TRBJ2-3; no clear D gene. The CDR3 runs to 15 residues. Germline assignment: CDR1 SSHAT and CDR2 FNYEAQ (reference sequence). CDR3 protein: CASSSLSTPTDTQYF. CDR3 in DNA: TGTGCTAGCAGCTCCCTTAGTACACCCACAGATACGCAGTATTTT.

The J gene is TRBJ1-2, the V gene TRBV4-3; D possibly corresponds to TRBD1 (5 bases). Between the trimmed V and J ends, which lost 1 base and 3 bases, there was a span of 9 bases. Germline values: CDR1 LGHNA, CDR2 YSLEER. This CDR3 comprises 14 residues. In DNA form, the CDR3 reads TGCGCCAGCAGCCAAGGCCAACAGGACTATGGCTACACCTTC. The encoded protein is CASSQGQQDYGYTF.